The 4 T cell receptor beta chains in this list originate from one sample, sequenced in a study of T cells after yellow fever vaccination. From the 5' RACE reads, TCRdb called clonotypes with MiXCR, one entry per CDR3 protein. The sample yields 200,000 to 250,000 distinct CDR3 sequences, 6.9% seen once. The sample consisted of CD4+ T cells sorted from PBMCs, taken 15 days after the yellow fever booster vaccination. Receptor source: a man aged 30 to 45 who received the YFV17D yellow fever vaccine.

The chain joins TRBV2 to TRBJ2-1; D not certain. The CDR3 extends over 14 amino acids. Trimming took off 7 bases at V and 4 bases at J, with 14 bases between the two ends. Germline V lookup: CDR1 SNHLY, CDR2 FYNNEI. For the CDR3, the DNA is TGTGCCAGCAAGAAACCAGTCTCGTACAATGAGCAGTTCTTC. This codes for CASKKPVSYNEQFF. The complete variable domain, with remaining parts taken from reference TRBV2 and TRBJ2-1, reads EPEVTQTPSHQVTQMGQEVILRCVPISNHLYFYWYRQILGQKVEFLVSFYNNEISEKSEIFDDQFSVERPDGSNFTLKIRSTKLEDSAMYFCASKKPVSYNEQFFGPGTRLTVL.

J is TRBJ2-7 and V is TRBV5-5; 7 nucleotides agree with TRBD2. Trimming cost V 0 bases and J 1 base; bases outside gene matches: 4. Germline loops: CDR1 SGHKS, CDR2 YYEKEE (reference sequence). The CDR3 runs 15 residues. Written as DNA, the CDR3 is TGTGCCAGCAGCTTGGCTCTAGCGGCGTCCTACGAGCAGTACTTC. Protein: CASSLALAASYEQYF.

This clonotype came up many times. This chain links TRBV5-5 with TRBJ1-1, with no clear D. Germline V gives CDR1 SGHKS, CDR2 YYEKEE (reference sequence). The CDR3 has 14 amino acids. V dropped 4 bases and J dropped 6 bases, with 16 bases sitting between them. CDR3 in amino acids: CASSASAGRAEAFF. The CDR3 DNA sequence: TGTGCCAGCAGCGCCTCAGCTGGGAGGGCTGAAGCTTTCTTT.

This clonotype was detected ten times or more. This rearrangement joins TRBV7-9 to TRBJ2-7; TRBD1 might be the D (6 bases). CDR1 is SEHNR, CDR2 FQNEAQ, per germline (reference sequence). The CDR3 extends over 14 amino acids. The V gene lost 3 bases and the J gene lost 0 bases, with 9 bases spanning the gap. The CDR3 DNA reads TGTGCCAGCAGCTTTCAGGGGAGCTCCTACGAGCAGTACTTC. Residues: CASSFQGSSYEQYF. Looking up the rest from reference TRBV7-9 and TRBJ2-7 gives the full variable domain: DTGVSQNPRHKITKRGQNVTFRCDPISEHNRLYWYRQTLGQGPEFLTYFQNEAQLEKSRLLSDRFSAERPKGSFSTLEIQRTEQGDSAMYLCASSFQGSSYEQYFGPGTRLTVT.